Below, one T cell receptor (beta chain) is given with its context. The sample originates from a study of monozygotic twins with inflammatory bowel disease. TCRdb re-called the 5' RACE reads, yielding one record per CDR3 amino acid sequence without DNA. The table for this sample gives around 230,000 distinct CDR3 sequences. This CDR3 has 14 residues. In germline, CDR1 is DFQATT, CDR2 SNEGSKA (reference sequence). The V gene is TRBV20-1, the J gene TRBJ1-2; TCRdb's D call of TRBD1 is untestable without DNA. This TCR was sampled from a human donor with ulcerative colitis or Crohn's disease, or a healthy co-twin of an affected twin (not recorded which). Sample: blood. CDR3 residues: CSALTSGTGGGYTF.